Below, one T cell receptor (beta chain) is given with its context. Either two negative PCRs, clearance, or symptom resolution qualified Cohort 3 donors as recovered. As handled by the study authors: How many nucleated cells were present was estimated from reference gene primer amplification. Only in-frame clones appear in the TCRdb table, and some are missing; sequencing was by immunoSEQ multiplex PCR. Clonal size and the V and J genes are those of that table, whereas D and trimming came from the DNA. The sample yields about 310,000 clones, approximately 90% seen once. The source of the sample is a study of blood T cell repertoires in COVID-19. Study details: Material from acute and convalescent COVID-19 was sourced from the United States, Italy and Spain. PBMCs, B-cell-depleted T cells, or T cells provided the cDNA or gDNA that made up the material.

Sequencing was performed on PBMCs or T cells enriched from blood (not recorded which). The TCR sequence derives from a woman aged 40-49 years who had recovered from COVID-19.

CDR3: CASSGGDYGYTF. CDR3 sequence (DNA): TGTGCCAGCAGTGGGGGGGACTATGGCTACACCTTC. The rearrangement joins TRBV2 to TRBJ1-2, with TRBD1 as a possible D gene (5 bases). The ends were cut back, 4 bases at V and 3 bases at J, with 6 bases in the middle. CDR3 length equals 12 residues. The germline V gene encodes CDR1 SNHLY and CDR2 FYNNEI. Supplemented by reference TRBV2 and TRBJ1-2, the full variable domain reads EPEVTQTPSHQVTQMGQEVILRCVPISNHLYFYWYRQILGQKVEFLVSFYNNEISEKSEIFDDQFSVERPDGSNFTLKIRSTKLEDSAMYFCASSGGDYGYTFGSGTRLTVV.